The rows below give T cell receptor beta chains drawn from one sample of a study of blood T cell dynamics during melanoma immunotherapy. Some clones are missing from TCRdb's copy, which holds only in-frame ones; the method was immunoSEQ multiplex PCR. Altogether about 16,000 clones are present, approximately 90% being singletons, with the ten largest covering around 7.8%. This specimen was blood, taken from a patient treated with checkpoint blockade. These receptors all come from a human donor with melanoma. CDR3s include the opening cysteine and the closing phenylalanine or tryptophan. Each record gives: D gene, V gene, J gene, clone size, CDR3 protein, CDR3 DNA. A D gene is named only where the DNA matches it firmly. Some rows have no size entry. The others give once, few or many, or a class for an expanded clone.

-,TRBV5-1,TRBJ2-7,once,CASSLVQGTFHEQYF,TGCGCCAGCAGCTTGGTGCAGGGAACTTTCCACGAGCAGTACTTC
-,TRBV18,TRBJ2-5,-,CASSPEFQETQYF,TGTGCCAGCTCACCCGAGTTCCAAGAGACCCAGTACTTC
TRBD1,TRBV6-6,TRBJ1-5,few,CASRQGAFQPQHF,TGTGCCAGCAGACAGGGGGCGTTTCAGCCCCAGCATTTT
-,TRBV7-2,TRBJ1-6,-,CASSFSSSYNSPLHF,TGTGCCAGCAGCTTTTCGAGCTCCTATAATTCACCCCTCCACTTT
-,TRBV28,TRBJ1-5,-,CASMAGRQPQHF,TGTGCCAGCATGGCGGGTAGGCAGCCCCAGCATTTT
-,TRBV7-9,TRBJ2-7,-,CASSLKGTYEQYF,TGTGCCAGCAGCTTGAAAGGGACCTACGAGCAGTACTTC
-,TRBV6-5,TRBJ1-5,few,CASSYSNRAGNQPQHF,TGTGCCAGCAGTTACTCGAACAGGGCAGGCAATCAGCCCCAGCATTTT
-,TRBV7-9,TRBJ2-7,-,CASSNPGTRAYEQYF,TGTGCCAGCAGCAACCCCGGGACAAGAGCCTACGAGCAGTACTTC
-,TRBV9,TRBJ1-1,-,CASSVGGAEAFF,TGTGCCAGCAGCGTAGGGGGGGCTGAAGCTTTCTTT
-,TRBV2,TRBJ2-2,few,CASSVANTGELFF,TGTGCCAGCAGTGTAGCGAACACCGGGGAGCTGTTTTTT